The 27 T cell receptor beta chains listed next were all sequenced from one sample in a study of CD8 T cells in ankylosing spondylitis (dated by TCRdb to 2017 to 2019). Broader findings and caveats from the paper: Blood from ankylosing spondylitis patients appeared to be characterized by a TCR beta motif made up of about 8 highly homologous amino acid variants.

Library construction relied on 5' RACE. The instrument given in TCRdb is Illumina HiSeq 2500. In-frame beta chains were kept once TCRdb had trimmed the public reads at Q25 with fastp and called clones with MiXCR. Rows are combined by CDR3 protein, so each entry shows the most common genes and DNA. A total of about 800,000 distinct CDR3 sequences appear in this sample, around 11% of them only once. Less than 0.65% of the sample is held by the ten biggest clonotypes. These receptors are not linked to any known antigen. Sequencing used blood, either unsorted or a sorted T cell fraction (not recorded which). The source is a male donor with ankylosing spondylitis.

This clonotype was found a few times. The gene calls are TRBV20-1 and TRBJ2-7; TRBD1 is a possible D gene (6 bases). The CDR3 covers 14 residues. Trimming pared 5 bases from V and 2 bases from J, leaving 16 bases between. Germline CDR1 is DFQATT and CDR2 is SNEGSKA (reference sequence). The DNA for the CDR3 is TGCAGTGCTTCTTTCGGGACACCCCCCTACGAGCAGTACTTC. As protein: CSASFGTPPYEQYF.

This clonotype showed up just a few times. The chain carries TRBV20-1 and TRBJ1-5, with D perhaps matching TRBD1 (5 bases). CDR3 length equals 13 residues. Germline V CDR1 and CDR2: DFQATT, SNEGSKA (reference sequence). The ends were cut back, 6 bases at V and 4 bases at J, with 13 bases in the middle. CDR3 nucleotide sequence: TGCAGTGCGTCGGGACTTCAGAATCAGCCCCAGCATTTT. It encodes CSASGLQNQPQHF.

In its sample, this clonotype was seen many times. The chain recombines TRBV29-1 with TRBJ2-1; D gene unclear. The CDR3 runs to 10 residues. Looked up from germline, CDR1 is SQVTM and CDR2 is ANQGSEA. The ends were cut back, 6 bases at V and 16 bases at J, with 16 bases in the middle. CDR3: CSVATITEFF. The CDR3 DNA follows: TGCAGCGTCGCGACAATCACGGAATTCTTC.

This chain uses TRBV20-1 with TRBJ2-7; TRBD1 might be the D (5 bases). The CDR3 is made up of 13 amino acids. V lost 3 bases and J lost 3, with 12 bases in between. Per germline, CDR1 DFQATT and CDR2 SNEGSKA (reference sequence). The chain's CDR3 is CSASPRVDYEQYF. For the CDR3, the DNA is TGCAGTGCTAGCCCCAGGGTAGACTACGAGCAGTACTTC.

This clonotype was detected ten times or more. The chain recombines TRBV10-3 with TRBJ2-3, with D possibly TRBD2 on 5 matching bases. Germline lookup yields CDR1 ENHRY and CDR2 SYGVKD. V lost 2 bases, J lost 2 bases, and 11 bases lay in between. CDR3 size: 15 residues. The CDR3 reads CAISEGGRLTDTQYF. The CDR3 DNA follows: TGTGCCATCAGTGAGGGAGGCAGACTCACAGATACGCAGTATTTT.

This clonotype was counted ten times or more. V gene TRBV5-1 combines with J gene TRBJ2-7; possible D gene TRBD1, 6 bases. The germline CDR1 and CDR2 sequences are SGHRS and YFSETQ. V was pared by 2 bases and J by 5 bases, with 11 bases between. The CDR3 runs to 13 residues. CDR3 sequence reads: CASSFTGSDEQYF. CDR3 DNA sequence: TGCGCCAGCAGCTTTACAGGGTCTGACGAGCAGTACTTC.

The chain uses TRBV5-1 and TRBJ2-7; TRBD1 matches 10 bases. This CDR3 has 14 amino acids. Germline values: CDR1 SGHRS, CDR2 YFSETQ. V shed 4 bases, J shed 1 base, and the junction held 2 bases outside the gene matches. CDR3 residues: CASSMDRGSYEQYF. The DNA of the CDR3 is TGCGCCAGCAGCATGGACAGGGGGTCCTACGAGCAGTACTTC.

This chain joins TRBV5-4 and TRBJ1-5, with D perhaps matching TRBD1 (6 bases). This CDR3 is 16 amino acids long. V dropped 1 base and J dropped 0 bases, with 11 bases sitting between them. Germline loops: CDR1 SGHNT, CDR2 YYREEE (reference sequence). Written as DNA, the CDR3 is TGTGCCAGCAGCTTGAGGGGGGGGTATAGCAATCAGCCCCAGCATTTT. Its protein is CASSLRGGYSNQPQHF.

In its sample, this clonotype was seen a few times. V is TRBV7-6 and J is TRBJ2-7; the match to TRBD2 covers 8 bases. The length of the CDR3 is 13 residues. The V segment lost 6 bases and the J segment 2 bases; nucleotides outside the gene matches: 3. CDR1 and CDR2 (germline): SGHVS, FNYEAQ. CDR3 in amino acids: CASRPGGAYEQYF. In DNA, the CDR3 is TGTGCCAGCAGGCCGGGAGGGGCCTACGAGCAGTACTTC.

This clonotype has just a few counts. V is TRBV20-1 and J is TRBJ2-1; 10 nucleotides align to TRBD2. After removal of 5 bases from V and 2 bases from J, the junction contained 6 bases not matched to a gene. The CDR3 loop spans 15 amino acids. The germline CDR1 and CDR2 sequences are DFQATT and SNEGSKA (reference sequence). The CDR3 DNA follows: TGCAGTGCTCTGCTAGCGGGAGACCCCTACAATGAGCAGTTCTTC. Protein: CSALLAGDPYNEQFF.

There are many counts of this clonotype. The V gene is TRBV9, the J gene TRBJ2-7, with 7 bases fitting TRBD2. The V gene end was trimmed by 4 bases and the J gene end by 4 bases; junction bases not matched to a gene: 2. The CDR3 totals 12 residues. Per the germline V gene, CDR1 is SGDLS and CDR2 is YYNGEE. Here the CDR3 DNA reads TGTGCCAGCAGCACGGGAGGATACGAGCAGTACTTC. Translated: CASSTGGYEQYF. The variable domain in full, with the rest retrieved from reference TRBV9 and TRBJ2-7, is DSGVTQTPKHLITATGQRVTLRCSPRSGDLSVYWYQQSLDQGLQFLIQYYNGEERAKGNILERFSAQQFPDLHSELNLSSLELGDSALYFCASSTGGYEQYFGPGTRLTVT.

The chain links TRBV6-1 to TRBJ2-6; 8 bases are shared with TRBD1. The germline gives CDR1 MNHNS, CDR2 SASEGT. The trim removed 10 bases at V and 2 bases at J, leaving 1 base unmatched. The CDR3 has 13 amino acids. CDR3 bases: TGTGCCATCAGGGGGCCTGGGGCCAACGTCCTGACTTTC. Amino acid sequence: CAIRGPGANVLTF.

The sample holds a few counts of this clonotype. The chain links TRBV20-1 to TRBJ2-1, with TRBD2 identical over 7 bases. V shed 7 bases and J 10 bases; nucleotides not matched to a gene: 7. The length of the CDR3 is 11 residues. Germline CDR1 reads DFQATT; CDR2 reads SNEGSKA (reference sequence). CDR3 loop: CSEYSGAEQFF. DNA for the CDR3: TGCAGTGAGTACAGCGGGGCAGAGCAGTTCTTC.

V usage is TRBV5-1 and J usage is TRBJ1-1, with unresolved D. CDR3 size: 14 residues. Per the germline V gene, CDR1 is SGHRS and CDR2 is YFSETQ. Trimming pared 4 bases from V and 3 bases from J, leaving 13 bases between. The CDR3 sequence is CASSNPTLDTEAFF. The CDR3 DNA reads as TGCGCCAGCAGCAATCCGACTTTGGACACTGAAGCTTTCTTT.

J is TRBJ2-7 and V is TRBV12-5; TRBD1 agrees at 8 bases. J was trimmed by 2 bases and V by 0 bases; bases with no gene match: 12. Germline CDR1 is LGHNT and CDR2 is FRNRAP. The CDR3 runs to 18 residues. The CDR3 DNA is TGTGCTAGTGGTTTGGTACCCGATGGACAGGGCCCTACCTACGAGCAGTACTTC. This sequence encodes CASGLVPDGQGPTYEQYF.

The rearrangement uses TRBV7-2 and TRBJ2-7; D remains ambiguous. With 5 bases removed from V and 2 bases from J, the gap between germline ends came to 7 bases. The germline V gene encodes CDR1 SGHTA and CDR2 FQGNSA. The length of the CDR3 is 12 residues. CDR3 nucleotide sequence: TGTGCCAGCAGCCCGTGGGCCTACGAGCAGTACTTC. Protein product: CASSPWAYEQYF.

V and J are TRBV20-1 and TRBJ2-1; D unclear. The V end lost 2 bases, the J end lost 1 base, and 12 bases lay between the germline ends. CDR1 DFQATT and CDR2 SNEGSKA come from the germline V gene (reference sequence). The CDR3 totals 15 residues. DNA for the CDR3: TGCAGTGCTAGAATCCGGGCAAAATCCTACAATGAGCAGTTCTTC. It codes for CSARIRAKSYNEQFF.

The rearrangement links TRBV6-5 to TRBJ2-5; 7 bases agree with TRBD1. CDR1 and CDR2 from the germline V gene are MNHEY and SVGAGI. The CDR3 length is 14 residues. The junction had 3 bases not matched to a gene; V was cut back by 0 bases and J by 5 bases. The CDR3 bases are TGTGCCAGCAGTTACTCCCACAGGGGCGAGACCCAGTACTTC. Translating it yields CASSYSHRGETQYF.

This clonotype came up a few times. Its ends do not fully match the called genes, so a read error is possible. The V gene is TRBV6-2 or TRBV6-3, the J gene TRBJ2-4; 13 nucleotides agree with TRBD2. The CDR3 runs 13 residues. Germline V gene lookup returns CDR1 MNHEY and CDR2 SVGEGT. CDR3 protein: CASSYGFGTSGTF. The CDR3 nucleotides are TGTGCCAGCAGTTACGGTTTCGGGACTAGCGGGACCTTC.

The table lists this clonotype with a few counts. The rearrangement joins TRBV7-2 to TRBJ1-5; 7 positions match TRBD1. The CDR3 runs 14 residues. Germline V lookup: CDR1 SGHTA, CDR2 FQGNSA. Unmatched junction bases numbered 2, after V lost 1 base and J lost 5 bases. The CDR3 DNA reads TGTGCCAGCAGCTTAGAACAGGGGTATCAGCCCCAGCATTTT. Protein product: CASSLEQGYQPQHF.

This clonotype was counted ten times or more. This chain uses TRBV27 with TRBJ2-2; D remains unclear. Trimming removed 7 bases from V and 4 bases from J, with 19 bases in between. Germline CDR1 reads MNHEY; CDR2 reads SMNVEV (reference sequence). The CDR3 has 16 amino acids. The CDR3 bases are TGTGCCAGCACCCGCTACCCATTCGACGGCACCGGGGAGCTGTTTTTT. It translates to CASTRYPFDGTGELFF.

The sample holds a few counts of this clonotype. The chain uses TRBV20-1 and TRBJ2-1; D is possibly TRBD2 (6 bases). The V gene's germline CDR1 is DFQATT and CDR2 SNEGSKA (reference sequence). V was trimmed by 6 bases and J by 10 bases, leaving 13 bases between them. The length of the CDR3 is 11 residues. CDR3: CSAARSGEQFF. CDR3 DNA sequence: TGCAGTGCGGCCCGAAGCGGGGAGCAGTTCTTC.

This rearrangement joins TRBV6-1 to TRBJ2-7; D uncertain. Trimming cost V 1 base and J 7 bases, with 8 bases left between them. The CDR3 consists of 12 residues. Germline V gene sequence: CDR1 MNHNS, CDR2 SASEGT. This CDR3 is CASSEGVGEQYF. The DNA for the CDR3 is TGTGCCAGCAGTGAAGGTGTGGGAGAGCAGTACTTC.

This clonotype showed up just a few times. V gene TRBV28 combines with J gene TRBJ2-7; no clear D. The CDR3 spans 14 residues. The V and J ends lost 3 bases and 4 bases respectively, with 13 bases between them. Germline lookup yields CDR1 MDHEN and CDR2 SYDVKM. Here the CDR3 DNA reads TGTGCCAGCAGTTTCAGGAGCCCAAGTTACGAGCAGTACTTC. Protein sequence: CASSFRSPSYEQYF.

Comment on this clonotype: A read error is likely, as this CDR3 ends without the conserved phenylalanine or tryptophan. The chain combines TRBV18 with TRBJ2-7; D is possibly TRBD1 (5 bases). The V gene lost 3 bases and the J gene lost 5 bases, with 8 bases spanning the gap. CDR3 length: 12 amino acids. The V gene's germline CDR1 is KGHSH and CDR2 LQKENI. In DNA, the CDR3 is TGTGCCAGCTCACCTGGGGCGCACGAGCAGTACCTC. This codes for CASSPGAHEQYL.

The rearrangement links TRBV4-3 to TRBJ2-7, with D tentatively TRBD1 (6 bases). V was cut by 0 bases and J by 3 bases, with 15 bases left in between. The CDR3 length is 16 residues. Per germline, CDR1 LGHNA and CDR2 YSLEER. As DNA, the CDR3 is TGCGCCAGCAGCCAAGAAGGGGACACCACCTACTACGAGCAGTACTTC. Amino acids: CASSQEGDTTYYEQYF.

The V and J genes are TRBV24-1 and TRBJ2-7, with 10 bases fitting TRBD1. The CDR3 extends over 14 amino acids. V trimming: 6 bases; J trimming: 1 base; junction bases outside the gene matches: 2. Germline CDR1 and CDR2: KGHDR and SFDVKD. The CDR3 is CATSPGQGSYEQYF. The CDR3 bases are TGTGCCACCAGTCCGGGACAGGGGTCCTACGAGCAGTACTTC.